These 7 T cell receptor beta chains were all obtained from the same sample, sequenced in a study of response to subunit inactivated influenza vaccine. TCRdb redid the calling of the RT-PCR reads with MiXCR, one entry per CDR3 protein. The sample holds about 160,000 distinct CDR3 sequences, roughly a tenth seen once. Sequences were derived from CD8+ T cells sorted from PBMCs, sampled less than 30 months after vaccination. These receptor sequences come from a man aged 50 to 69 who received an inactivated influenza vaccine.

This chain connects TRBV10-3 to TRBJ2-2; TRBD1 or TRBD2 may be the D gene (5 bases each). The germline gives CDR1 ENHRY, CDR2 SYGVKD. The ends were cut back, 0 bases at V and 6 bases at J, with 14 bases in the middle. This CDR3 comprises 16 residues. CDR3 nucleotide sequence: TGTGCCATCAGTGAGTCCGGGACGACCGGCGCCGGGGAGCTGTTTTTT. It yields the protein CAISESGTTGAGELFF.

The chain uses TRBV20-1 and TRBJ2-7, with 7 positions matching TRBD2. V shed 5 bases and J 4 bases; nucleotides not matched to a gene: 14. CDR3 length equals 15 residues. The V gene's germline CDR1 is DFQATT and CDR2 SNEGSKA (reference sequence). The CDR3 protein is CSAGPRTSYGYEQYF. CDR3 DNA sequence: TGCAGTGCTGGCCCTAGGACTAGTTATGGGTACGAGCAGTACTTC.

The chain uses TRBV2 and TRBJ2-3, with D unresolved. Germline V lookup: CDR1 SNHLY, CDR2 FYNNEI. The CDR3 has 16 residues. Trimming stripped 1 base from V and 0 bases from J, with 11 bases between. The CDR3 DNA sequence: TGTGCCAGCAGTGAAGGGGTCGGCGACAGCACAGATACGCAGTATTTT. This encodes CASSEGVGDSTDTQYF.

CDR3 bases: TGCGCCAGCAGCCAATACAGGGGGAGCCAAGAGACCCAGTACTTC. It is translated as CASSQYRGSQETQYF. The V call is TRBV4-3, the J call TRBJ2-5, with 8 bases aligning to TRBD1. CDR1 is LGHNA, CDR2 YSLEER, per germline. The CDR3 spans 15 residues. V shed 2 bases, J shed 1 base, and the junction held 3 bases outside the gene matches.

This clonotype occurred a few times. This chain uses TRBV29-1 with TRBJ1-1; D is unresolved. Germline CDR1 SQVTM, CDR2 ANQGSEA. The CDR3 sequence is 11 residues long. V was clipped by 6 bases and J by 5 bases, with 10 bases between them. CDR3 protein: CSVGGETEAFF. CDR3 in DNA: TGCAGCGTAGGTGGGGAAACTGAAGCTTTCTTT.

The rearrangement joins TRBV28 to TRBJ2-1; D unresolved. The V end was cut by 3 bases, the J end by 8 bases, with 11 bases between. The CDR3 runs 13 residues. In germline, CDR1 is MDHEN, CDR2 SYDVKM. Here the CDR3 reads CASSFGVGDEQFF. CDR3 in DNA: TGTGCCAGCAGTTTTGGTGTTGGGGATGAGCAGTTCTTC.

CDR3 in amino acids: CASSLARTGDYGYTF. The CDR3 coding sequence is TGTGCCAGCAGCTTAGCCCGGACAGGGGACTATGGCTACACCTTC. The chain employs TRBV11-2 and TRBJ1-2; 9 nucleotides align to TRBD1. The CDR3 is made up of 15 amino acids. Trimming at V came to 1 base and at J to 3 bases, leaving 3 bases not matched to a gene. From germline, CDR1 is SGHAT and CDR2 FQNNGV. Based on the CDR3 plus reference TRBV11-2 and TRBJ1-2, the full variable domain is EAGVAQSPRYKIIEKRQSVAFWCNPISGHATLYWYQQILGQGPKLLIQFQNNGVVDDSQLPKDRFSAERLKGVDSTLKIQPAKLEDSAVYLCASSLARTGDYGYTFGSGTRLTVV.